The 32 T cell receptor beta chains given below trace back to one sample, sequenced in a study of T cell repertoires in cytomegalovirus infection. TCRdb fed the reads into MiXCR, producing one record per CDR3 protein. The data contain around 900,000 distinct CDR3 sequences, roughly 30% of them singletons. These receptors have no known antigen. Sequenced material: cultured CD8+ T cells from PBMCs, taken from culture after CMV antigen stimulation. Receptors originate from a human donor in good health (CMV status not recorded). Some clones in this sample may be carry-over from other donors' samples.

This clonotype was observed a few times. The chain combines TRBV11-1 with TRBJ2-7, with D tentatively TRBD1 (5 bases). The CDR3 has 13 residues. Between the trimmed V and J ends, which lost 3 bases and 3 bases, there was a span of 9 bases. The germline V gene has CDR1 SGHAT and CDR2 FQDESV (reference sequence). CDR3 bases: TGTGCCAGCAGCTTCCAGGGTAACTACGAGCAGTACGTC. Its translation: CASSFQGNYEQYV.

This clonotype occurred a few times. The CDR3 sequence: CASSPEFGANTGELFF. CDR3 nucleotide sequence: TGTGCCAGCAGCCCCGAATTCGGAGCGAACACCGGGGAGCTGTTTTTT. The chain employs TRBV7-9 and TRBJ2-2, with D unresolved. The V end was cut by 5 bases, the J end by 0 bases, with 13 bases between. The CDR3 is 16 amino acids. The V gene's germline CDR1 is SEHNR and CDR2 FQNEAQ (reference sequence).

The gene calls are TRBV11-3 and TRBJ2-7, with 9 bases matching TRBD1. V dropped 5 bases and J dropped 5; count of bases not matched to a gene: 7. Germline V gene lookup returns CDR1 SGHNT and CDR2 YENEEA. The CDR3 extends over 14 amino acids. The CDR3 sequence: CASSLGTGLNEQYF. The CDR3, as DNA: TGTGCCAGCAGCCTAGGGACAGGGTTGAACGAGCAGTACTTC.

This clonotype has only a few counts. The chain employs TRBV5-1 and TRBJ2-3; either TRBD1 or TRBD2 may fit D (6 bases each). There are 15 residues in the CDR3. Trimming left V 4 bases short and J 3 bases short, with 15 bases between. From germline, CDR1 is SGHRS and CDR2 YFSETQ. The CDR3 spells CASSNPGGPTDTQYF. In DNA form, the CDR3 reads TGCGCCAGCAGCAATCCTGGGGGGCCAACAGATACGCAGTATTTT.

Remarks on this clonotype: Mismatch with germline at one junction end may stem from a read error. The chain employs TRBV19 and TRBJ2-1; no definite D call. The CDR3 is made up of 18 amino acids. CDR1 is LNHDA, CDR2 SQIVND, per germline (reference sequence). CDR3 residues: CVSSIISGEATWYNEQFF. The CDR3 region has the DNA TGTGTCAGTAGTATTATTTCGGGCGAGGCTACATGGTACAATGAGCAGTTCTTC.

The rearrangement joins TRBV4-2 to TRBJ2-1, with D possibly being TRBD1 (8 bases). CDR1 and CDR2 from the germline V gene are LGHNA and YNFKEQ. This CDR3 has 21 amino acids. Trimming stripped 2 bases from V and 12 bases from J, with 38 bases between. CDR3 sequence: CASSQPGQGGERESLMKGQFF. CDR3 coding DNA: TGTGCCAGCAGCCAACCCGGACAGGGAGGGGAGAGAGAGTCTCTAATGAAAGGGCAGTTCTTC.

Details on this clonotype: The CDR3 does not end in the conserved phenylalanine or tryptophan, so this is likely a read error. V and J are TRBV4-2 and TRBJ1-6; D gene uncertain. CDR3 size: 18 residues. With 0 bases removed from V and 0 bases from J, the gap between germline ends came to 12 bases. Germline-derived CDR1 and CDR2 are LGHNA and YNFKEQ. CDR3 nucleotide sequence: TGTGCCAGCAGCCAAGACGCAGGAGGGAACTCCTATAATTCACCCCTCCACTTG. Encoded protein: CASSQDAGGNSYNSPLHL.

The chain links TRBV20-1 to TRBJ2-2; weak D call: TRBD1 (6 bases). Germline CDR1 and CDR2: DFQATT and SNEGSKA (reference sequence). Trimming removed 4 bases from V and 3 bases from J, with 15 bases in between. The CDR3 contains 15 residues. Written as DNA, the CDR3 is TGCAGTGCTAATAACAGGGAAAAGGACACCGGGGAGCTGTTTTTT. Its translation: CSANNREKDTGELFF.

This chain joins TRBV7-6 and TRBJ2-2; 8 positions match TRBD1. Germline V gene lookup returns CDR1 SGHVS and CDR2 FNYEAQ. The V and J ends lost 5 bases and 4 bases, in that order; junction bases with no gene match: 9. The length of the CDR3 is 16 residues. The DNA of the CDR3 is TGTGCCAGCAGCCCGGCCGGGACAGGAGCCACCGGGGAGCTGTTTTTT. Protein sequence: CASSPAGTGATGELFF.

In its sample, this clonotype was seen many times. The chain has TRBV7-3 and TRBJ2-1; no reliable D call. Trimming shortened V by 6 bases and J by 2 bases, and 14 bases separated the two germline ends. The CDR3 has 15 residues. Germline loops: CDR1 SGHTA, CDR2 FQGTGA. CDR3 in amino acids: CASRSPRRAYNEQFF. The CDR3 bases are TGTGCCAGCAGATCTCCCCGACGGGCCTACAATGAGCAGTTCTTC.

A few counts support this clonotype. The V call is TRBV7-6, the J call TRBJ2-7, with a weak D call TRBD2 (6 bases). Germline V CDR1 and CDR2: SGHVS, FNYEAQ. V lost 3 bases and J lost 5, with 17 bases in between. The CDR3 extends over 15 amino acids. This chain's CDR3 is CASSLFRTGVDEQYF. CDR3 coding DNA: TGTGCCAGCAGCTTGTTTAGGACGGGGGTGGACGAGCAGTACTTC.

As concerns this clonotype: Since a much larger clone is just one base distant, this may be a read error. J is TRBJ2-5 and V is TRBV9; 8 bases match TRBD1. This CDR3 region has 14 residues. V shed 3 bases and J 5 bases; nucleotides not matched to a gene: 6. Germline CDR1 and CDR2: SGDLS and YYNGEE. The CDR3 region is CASSDDRGAETQYF. The DNA of the CDR3 is TGTGCCAGCAGCGACGACAGGGGAGCGGAGACCCAGTACTTC.

Regarding this clonotype: Because the CDR3 is missing its conserved closing phenylalanine or tryptophan, this is likely a read error. The chain joins TRBV19 to TRBJ2-7; D might be TRBD1 or TRBD2, each matching 5 bases. V was trimmed by 9 bases and J by 5 bases, leaving 17 bases between them. Looked up from germline, CDR1 is LNHDA and CDR2 is SQIVND (reference sequence). The CDR3 loop spans 13 amino acids. DNA for the CDR3: TGTGCCAGGGCGGGCAGGGCCCTCGACGAGCAGTACGCC. Translated: CARAGRALDEQYA.

V gene TRBV6-1 combines with J gene TRBJ2-7; 9 bases map to TRBD1. The V gene end was trimmed by 2 bases and the J gene end by 1 base; junction bases not matched to a gene: 3. CDR1 and CDR2 from the germline V gene are MNHNS and SASEGT. The CDR3 runs 15 residues. The CDR3 sequence is CASSEWTGASYEQYV. CDR3 nucleotide sequence: TGTGCCAGCAGTGAATGGACAGGGGCTTCCTACGAGCAGTACGTC.

This clonotype was counted only a few times. The CDR3 sequence is CASRDSRSYNSPLHF. The CDR3, as DNA: TGTGCCAGTAGAGACAGCCGCTCCTATAATTCACCCCTCCACTTT. This rearrangement joins TRBV19 to TRBJ1-6; D possibly corresponds to TRBD1 (5 bases). CDR3 length equals 15 residues. Germline-derived CDR1 and CDR2 are LNHDA and SQIVND (reference sequence). The germline V and J ends were trimmed by 6 bases and 0 bases, with 9 bases remaining between them.

The chain has TRBV6-1 and TRBJ1-2, with unresolved D. The CDR3 length is 12 residues. Germline V gene sequence: CDR1 MNHNS, CDR2 SASEGT. Trimming removed 9 bases at V and 1 base at J, with 9 bases between. The DNA of the CDR3 is TGTGCCAGTTGGGTTTTTAACTATGGCTACACCTTC. Protein product: CASWVFNYGYTF.

A few counts support this clonotype. The chain is built from TRBV5-4 and TRBJ2-7; TRBD1 agrees at 8 bases. Trimming at V came to 5 bases and at J to 7 bases, leaving 17 bases not matched to a gene. This CDR3 is built from 16 residues. The germline CDR1 and CDR2 sequences are SGHNT and YYREEE (reference sequence). This CDR3 is CASRLSTGTGLREQYF. CDR3 bases: TGTGCCAGCAGGCTTTCTACAGGGACAGGCTTAAGGGAGCAGTACTTC.

This clonotype was detected many times. The chain carries TRBV2 and TRBJ1-3; no clear D gene. The CDR3 covers 15 residues. V dropped 4 bases and J dropped 0 bases, with 10 bases sitting between them. Per germline, CDR1 SNHLY and CDR2 FYNNEI. The CDR3 protein is CASSVGKFSGNTIYF. The CDR3 nucleotides read TGTGCCAGCAGTGTTGGCAAGTTCTCTGGAAACACCATATATTTT.

Concerning this clonotype itself: In this CDR3 the conserved last residue, phenylalanine or tryptophan, is missing, so a read error is likely. The DNA is omitted, as the CDR3 cannot be located on it reliably, and the CDR3 follows TCRdb's listing. This rearrangement joins TRBV20-1 to TRBJ2-1; the D call of TRBD2 is as the table states it, not checked on the DNA. Germline V lookup: CDR1 DFQATT, CDR2 SNEGSKA (reference sequence). The CDR3 is 10 residues long, counting both termini. The CDR3 region is CSAGPREGSL.

The gene calls are TRBV7-6 and TRBJ2-1; 12 bases map to TRBD2. Germline CDR1 and CDR2: SGHVS and FNYEAQ. The V gene end was trimmed by 5 bases and the J gene end by 7 bases; junction bases not matched to a gene: 6. The CDR3 sequence is 15 residues long. The CDR3: CASSPRLAGENEQFF. The CDR3 nucleotides read TGTGCCAGCAGCCCCCGACTAGCGGGGGAAAATGAGCAGTTCTTC.

This clonotype was observed a handful of times. This chain connects TRBV6-6 to TRBJ2-1; 7 bases are shared with TRBD1. The length of the CDR3 is 16 residues. CDR1 is MNHNY, CDR2 SVGAGI, per germline (reference sequence). Germline trimming cut 6 bases from V and 2 bases from J; bases unmatched to any gene: 10. CDR3: CASRPTGEWTYNEQFF. The CDR3 DNA follows: TGTGCCAGCAGGCCCACAGGGGAGTGGACCTACAATGAGCAGTTCTTC.

V usage is TRBV14 and J usage is TRBJ1-3; the D is unclear. V lost 0 bases and J 4 bases, leaving 13 bases between the germline ends. Germline V gene sequence: CDR1 SGHDN, CDR2 FVKESK. This CDR3 is built from 16 residues. The CDR3 is CASSQESGAPGNTIYF. CDR3 in DNA: TGTGCCAGCAGCCAAGAATCGGGAGCCCCGGGAAACACCATATATTTT.

In regard to this clonotype: This may stem from a read error, because a much larger clone lies one nucleotide away. The chain employs TRBV7-8 and TRBJ2-3; no reliable D call. The CDR3 contains 14 residues. Germline V gene data show CDR1 as SGHVS and CDR2 as FQNEAQ. The DNA for the CDR3 is TGTGCCAGCAGCGTCGAGATCTCATGGGATATGCAGTATTTT. This gives the protein CASSVEISWDMQYF.

This chain uses TRBV6-6 with TRBJ2-1; D unclear. CDR3 length equals 15 residues. With 0 bases removed from V and 8 bases from J, the gap between germline ends came to 14 bases. Germline assignment: CDR1 MNHNY and CDR2 SVGAGI (reference sequence). CDR3 nucleotide sequence: TGTGCCAGCAGTTACTCGGGAACCCCCCTCGATGAGCAGTTCTTC. Its translation: CASSYSGTPLDEQFF.

This sequence joins TRBV4-3 and TRBJ2-2; TRBD1 matches at 9 bases. This CDR3 has 17 residues. The ends lost 8 bases at V and 1 base at J; junction bases unmatched: 11. CDR1 and CDR2 from the germline V gene are LGHNA and YSLEER. This chain's CDR3 is CASGALWTGVNTGELFF. The CDR3 DNA is TGCGCCAGCGGAGCCTTATGGACAGGGGTGAACACCGGGGAGCTGTTTTTT.

The V and J genes are TRBV4-1 and TRBJ2-1, with 8 bases that match TRBD1. Germline CDR1 and CDR2: MGHRA and YSYEKL. This CDR3 contains 16 residues. V was clipped by 4 bases and J by 4 bases; unmatched bases: 9. The CDR3 coding sequence is TGCGCCAGCAGCCGTGATTCAGGGGGCTGGTACAATGAGCAGTTCTTC. The encoded protein is CASSRDSGGWYNEQFF.

This clonotype was picked up a small number of times. The chain links TRBV12-3 or TRBV12-4 to TRBJ1-4; 8 bases match TRBD1. The length of the CDR3 is 15 residues. After removal of 4 bases from V and 4 bases from J, the junction contained 5 bases not matched to a gene. Written as DNA, the CDR3 is TGTGCCAGCAGTTCCCGACAGGGGATTAATGAAAAACTGTTTTTT. This encodes CASSSRQGINEKLFF.

This clonotype was found a few times. The V gene is TRBV6-1, the J gene TRBJ2-1; 8 bases fit TRBD2. The ends lost 6 bases at V and 9 bases at J; junction bases unmatched: 7. This CDR3 is built from 13 residues. Germline CDR1 MNHNS, CDR2 SASEGT. This CDR3 reads CASRFGGAGEQFF. The CDR3 nucleotides are TGTGCCAGCAGATTCGGGGGGGCGGGTGAGCAGTTCTTC.

This rearrangement joins TRBV7-6 to TRBJ2-3; TRBD2 matches 10 bases. CDR3 length: 15 amino acids. CDR1 and CDR2 from the germline V gene are SGHVS and FNYEAQ. Trimming removed 5 bases from V and 9 bases from J; junction bases left unmatched: 11. The CDR3: CASSPIAGGQGTQYF. DNA for the CDR3: TGTGCCAGCAGCCCTATAGCGGGGGGTCAAGGGACGCAGTATTTT.

Only a few counts were recorded for this clonotype. In DNA, the CDR3 is TGTGCCAGCAAAACAGGGGGCCACTCACCCCTCCACTTT. Encoded protein: CASKTGGHSPLHF. The V and J genes are TRBV7-2 and TRBJ1-6, with 9 nucleotides matching TRBD1. The V gene end was trimmed by 7 bases and the J gene end by 10 bases; junction bases not matched to a gene: 5. The CDR3 is 13 amino acids. CDR1 is SGHTA, CDR2 FQGNSA, per germline.

This clonotype was observed many times. The chain joins TRBV7-2 to TRBJ1-3; 7 bases are a match to TRBD1. The CDR3 contains 14 residues. The V gene end was trimmed by 3 bases and the J gene end by 4 bases; junction bases not matched to a gene: 3. CDR1 is SGHTA, CDR2 FQGNSA, per germline. CDR3 in amino acids: CASSFPGQGNTIYF. In nucleotides, the CDR3 is TGTGCCAGCAGCTTTCCGGGACAGGGAAACACCATATATTTT. The entire variable domain, with the rest obtained from reference TRBV7-2 and TRBJ1-3, is as follows: GAGVSQSPSNKVTEKGKDVELRCDPISGHTALYWYRQSLGQGLEFLIYFQGNSAPDKSGLPSDRFSAERTGGSVSTLTIQRTQQEDSAVYLCASSFPGQGNTIYFGEGSWLTVV.

This chain joins TRBV5-4 and TRBJ2-7; possible D gene TRBD1, 5 bases. CDR1 is SGHNT and CDR2 is YYREEE in the germline V gene (reference sequence). Between the trimmed V and J ends, which lost 3 bases and 2 bases, there was a span of 12 bases. The CDR3 runs 14 residues. The CDR3 sequence: CASSWGGNTYEQYF. In DNA, the CDR3 is TGTGCCAGCAGCTGGGGCGGTAATACCTACGAGCAGTACTTC.